This T cell receptor beta chain was profiled in a study of tumor and adjacent non-tumor tissue in lung cancer. The template was RNA from unsorted bulk tissue. Between August and November 2014, newly diagnosed, chemotherapy-naive lung cancer patients underwent thoracic surgery in China. Three rounds of nested PCR, following a modified ARM-PCR protocol, produced the TCRbeta library. MiXCR was run by TCRdb on the multiplex PCR reads, yielding one entry per CDR3 protein. The sample includes some 100,000 distinct CDR3 sequences, roughly 74% of them seen just once. A word on this clonotype: Germline is not matched at one junction end, which may reflect a read error.

Looked up from germline, CDR1 is DFQATT and CDR2 is SNEGSKA (reference sequence). The CDR3 spans 16 residues. The sequence derives from a woman in her sixties with non-small cell lung cancer. The rearrangement joins TRBV20-1 to TRBJ1-5; 8 bases align to TRBD1. Sequencing input: lung tumor tissue. CDR3 protein: CSAGGTGRASNRPQHF. The CDR3 coding sequence is TGCAGTGCGGGTGGGACAGGCCGGGCGAGCAATCGGCCCCAGCATTTT.